These T cell receptor beta chains were read from a single sample in a study of T cell responses to AZD1222 COVID-19 vaccine. The assay was immunoSEQ multiplex PCR, and TCRdb's table has in-frame clones only and misses some. The table lists about 150,000 clones, over 75% of them singletons. The sequences come from peripheral blood, collected 28 days after the second AZD1222 dose. All receptors derive from an adult who received the AZD1222 COVID-19 vaccine. CDR3s include the opening cysteine and the closing phenylalanine or tryptophan. D genes are given only for firm matches. Clone size appears in some rows only: once, few, many, or a class for an expanded clone.

D	V	J	size	DNA	CDR3
TRBD1	TRBV28	TRBJ1-2	-	TGTGCCAGCAGTTTGGGACAGCACTATGGCTACACCTTC	CASSLGQHYGYTF
-	TRBV6-1	TRBJ1-4	-	TGTGCCAGCAGTGAAAGTCATTGGGAAACGGATGAAAAACTGTTTTTT	CASSESHWETDEKLFF
TRBD2	TRBV9	TRBJ2-2	-	TGTGCCAGCAGCGTATCGGTTCGGACTAGCGGGACCGGGGAGCTGTTTTTT	CASSVSVRTSGTGELFF
-	TRBV18	TRBJ2-7	-	TGTGCCAGCTCACGTTCGGGCGAGCAGTACTTC	CASSRSGEQYF
TRBD1	TRBV5-8	TRBJ1-5	-	TGTGCCAGCAGCTCGGACAGGTTACGGCCCCAGCATTTT	CASSSDRLRPQHF
-	TRBV27	TRBJ1-2	-	TGTGCCAGCAGTTTATCGACAGGAACTTATGGCTACACCTTC	CASSLSTGTYGYTF
TRBD2	TRBV11-2	TRBJ2-2	once	TGTGCCAGCAGCTTAGGGGTCGGGGCGACTAGCGGGAGTTCCGGGGAGCTGTTTTTT	CASSLGVGATSGSSGELFF
-	TRBV12-3/TRBV12-4	TRBJ1-2	-	TGTGCCAGCACCCCGGCCCGGGGCTATGGCTACACCTTC	CASTPARGYGYTF
-	TRBV15	TRBJ1-5	-	TGTGCCACCAGCAGAGATGGCGGCGGCTATCAGCCCCAGCATTTT	CATSRDGGGYQPQHF
TRBD2	TRBV9	TRBJ2-1	once	TGTGCCAGCAGCCCCAAGCGGGATGCTTCCTACAATGAGCAGTTCTTC	CASSPKRDASYNEQFF
TRBD2	TRBV5-4	TRBJ2-1	-	TGTGCCAGCAGCTTGGCTAGCGGGGAGAGGAATGAGCAGTTCTTC	CASSLASGERNEQFF
-	TRBV5-3	TRBJ1-6	-	TGTGCCAGAAGCCACCTGGGGGTCCTCTATAATTCACCCCTCCACTTT	CARSHLGVLYNSPLHF
-	TRBV12-5	TRBJ1-2	-	TGTGCTAGTGGTTTGCTCCACAACTACACCTTC	CASGLLHNYTF
TRBD1	TRBV9	TRBJ2-7	-	TGTGCCAGCAGCGTAGGGGACAGGGGGCGGGAGCAGTACTTC	CASSVGDRGREQYF
TRBD2	TRBV7-2	TRBJ2-5	-	TGTGCCAGCAGCTTAGCGGGCGGGAGTGGTGAGACCCAGTACTTC	CASSLAGGSGETQYF
TRBD2	TRBV5-4	TRBJ2-3	-	TGTGCCAGCAGCGATCCTTCTAGCGGTCGCGTGAGGGATACGCAGTATTTT	CASSDPSSGRVRDTQYF
-	TRBV7-9	TRBJ2-7	-	TGTGCCAGCAGCTTAAATCCTGACTACGAGCAGTACTTC	CASSLNPDYEQYF
-	TRBV24-1	TRBJ2-7	-	TGTGCCACCAGTGCTGGGCAGACTTACGAGCAGTACTTC	CATSAGQTYEQYF
-	TRBV12-3/TRBV12-4	TRBJ2-2	-	TGTGCCAGCAGTTTACCTGGGACCGGGGAGCTGTTTTTT	CASSLPGTGELFF
-	TRBV19	TRBJ1-4	-	TGTGCCACTACAGGTTTTAATGAAAAACTGTTTTTT	CATTGFNEKLFF
TRBD1	TRBV11-2	TRBJ1-2	-	TGTGCCAGCAGCACTCGACAGGGGAACTATGGCTACACCTTC	CASSTRQGNYGYTF
TRBD1	TRBV7-2	TRBJ1-4	-	TGTGCCAGCAGCTTACAAAGGGACAGGAATGAAAAACTGTTTTTT	CASSLQRDRNEKLFF
-	TRBV19	TRBJ2-1	few	TGTGCCAGCAACTCGGGACGCAGCTCCTACAATGAGCAGTTCTTC	CASNSGRSSYNEQFF
-	TRBV7-9	TRBJ2-7	-	TGTGCCAGCAGCCCAAGGGGGGGTAGCGGCTCCTACGAGCAGTACTTC	CASSPRGGSGSYEQYF
-	TRBV6-6	TRBJ1-6	-	TGTGCCAGCGTCCCATCGGATTATAATTCACCCCTCCACTTT	CASVPSDYNSPLHF
-	TRBV6-1	TRBJ1-1	-	TGTGCCAGCAGTGAAGCGGGGGGGACTGAAGCTTTCTTT	CASSEAGGTEAFF
-	TRBV2	TRBJ2-1	-	TGTGCCAGCAGTGATTTTCGAGTGGATGAGCAGTTCTTC	CASSDFRVDEQFF
TRBD1	TRBV7-6	TRBJ2-2	-	TGTGCCAGCAGCTCTCCGCTTTCCGGGACAGGAAACACCGGGGAGCTGTTTTTT	CASSSPLSGTGNTGELFF
TRBD2	TRBV10-1	TRBJ2-7	-	TGCGCCAGCAGTGAGGGCCATAGCGGGAGTGCCTACGAGCAGTACTTC	CASSEGHSGSAYEQYF
-	TRBV4-1	TRBJ1-3	-	TGCGCCAGCAGCCAAGATGAGGGCTCGAAGGGACGAGGAAACACCATATATTTT	CASSQDEGSKGRGNTIYF
-	TRBV12-3/TRBV12-4	TRBJ1-1	many	TGTGCCATCGCTCTGGTCGTGAACACTGAAGCTTTCTTT	CAIALVVNTEAFF
-	TRBV6-7	TRBJ1-2	once	TGTGCCAGCAGTCACCAACCGGGACCGCCTGATCTTTATGGCTACACCTTC	CASSHQPGPPDLYGYTF
-	TRBV27	TRBJ2-3	-	TGTGCCAGCAGTCAACTACTGAGCAGGGGAACAGATACGCAGTATTTT	CASSQLLSRGTDTQYF
-	TRBV7-9	TRBJ1-6	few	TGTGCCAGCAAGACGGACAGCTATAATTCACCCCTCCACTTT	CASKTDSYNSPLHF
-	TRBV24-1	TRBJ1-5	-	TGTGCCACCAGTGATGCACAGGGTAATCAGCCCCAGCATTTT	CATSDAQGNQPQHF
-	TRBV20-1	TRBJ2-1	-	TGCAGTCCTGATGAGCAGTTCTTC	CSPDEQFF
TRBD1	TRBV7-6	TRBJ2-5	-	TGTGCCAGCAGCCCCGGGGGACAGGGGGAGACCCAGTACTTC	CASSPGGQGETQYF
-	TRBV6-5	TRBJ1-2	-	TGTGCCATACATAAGGGAGGGGGCTATGGCTACACCTTC	CAIHKGGGYGYTF
-	TRBV12-3/TRBV12-4	TRBJ1-1	once	TGTGCCAGCAGTTTACAGGCAGAAGCTTTCTTT	CASSLQAEAFF
TRBD2	TRBV10-1	TRBJ2-3	-	TGCGCCAGCAGTCTCCGGACTAGCGGGACGGATACGCAGTATTTT	CASSLRTSGTDTQYF